These T cell receptor beta chains were read from a single sample in a study of blood T cell repertoires in COVID-19. Sequencing was performed with immunoSEQ multiplex PCR; in TCRdb, only in-frame clones are kept and a portion is missing. The repertoire consists of a few hundred thousand clones, with 75% to 90% occurring once and the leading ten covering around 2.9%. Specimen: peripheral blood. The receptors derive from a woman aged 25 to 39 with active or convalescent COVID-19. CDR3s include the opening cysteine and the closing phenylalanine or tryptophan. Fields, in order: V gene, clone size, J gene, D gene, CDR3 DNA, CDR3 protein. A D gene is named only where the DNA matches it firmly. The listing skips clone size in some rows; elsewhere it reads once, few, many or a size class.

>TRBV7-2|.|TRBJ1-2|.
TGTGCCAGCAGCTCTATACAGGTTGACTATGGCTACACCTTC
CASSSIQVDYGYTF
>TRBV24-1|.|TRBJ1-6|TRBD1
TGTGCCACCAGTGATACCACCCCTTGGGACAGGGGGCGTAAAAGGAAATCACCCCTCCACTTT
CATSDTTPWDRGRKRKSPLHF
>TRBV27|.|TRBJ1-2|.
TGTGCCAGCAGTTTCAGAACAGGCTACTATGGCTACACCTTC
CASSFRTGYYGYTF
>TRBV11-1|.|TRBJ2-5|TRBD2
TGTGCCAGCAGATCAACTAGCGCAGAGACCCAGTACTTC
CASRSTSAETQYF
>TRBV7-3|.|TRBJ1-2|.
TGTGCCAGCAGCTTCGACACCGGGACATTCAATGGCTACACCTTC
CASSFDTGTFNGYTF
>TRBV5-5|.|TRBJ1-2|.
TGTGCCAGCAGCGCGGGGCCAATCGACTATGGCTACACCTTC
CASSAGPIDYGYTF
>TRBV5-5|.|TRBJ1-2|.
TGTGCCAGCAGCTTGGGGGGCAGGGCGAACTATGGCTACACCTTC
CASSLGGRANYGYTF
>TRBV30|.|TRBJ2-6|TRBD1
TGTGCCTGGGCAAGCCCGGGACAGGGTATATCTGGGGCCAACGTCCTGACTTTC
CAWASPGQGISGANVLTF
>TRBV9|.|TRBJ1-1|.
TGTGCCAGCAGCGCCGGGGGGCGGGGCACTGAAGCTTTCTTT
CASSAGGRGTEAFF
>TRBV19|.|TRBJ2-1|.
TGTGCCAGTAGTATAGACGGCAGGGTGAGCTCCTACAATGAGCAGTTCTTC
CASSIDGRVSSYNEQFF
>TRBV3-1/TRBV3-2|.|TRBJ2-3|.
TGTGCCAGCAGCCTTCGCGGGCTAGCGAACACAGATACGCAGTATTTT
CASSLRGLANTDTQYF
>TRBV5-1|once|TRBJ2-3|.
TGCGCCAGCAGCTTGGTCGCCGGGGGGCCTGTGGATACGCAGTATTTT
CASSLVAGGPVDTQYF
>TRBV5-1|.|TRBJ1-6|.
TGCGCCAGCAGCCGTACAGGAAATCTCTATAATTCACCCCTCCACTTT
CASSRTGNLYNSPLHF
>TRBV4-3|.|TRBJ2-3|.
TGCGCCAGCAGCCAAGCAGGGGACATTAACACAGATACGCAGTATTTT
CASSQAGDINTDTQYF
>TRBV5-1|.|TRBJ2-1|.
TGCGCCAGCAGCTTGGCCCAAGGGGGGGCCCCGTCCAATGAGCAGTTCTTC
CASSLAQGGAPSNEQFF
>TRBV3-1/TRBV3-2|.|TRBJ2-5|TRBD2
TGTGCCAGCAGCCTCGGGACTAGCGGGGGGGAGACCCAGTACTTC
CASSLGTSGGETQYF
>TRBV7-9|.|TRBJ1-2|.
TGTGCCAGCATCAGGACGGGAGGGTATGGCTACACCTTC
CASIRTGGYGYTF
>TRBV2|.|TRBJ2-1|TRBD2
TGTGCCAGGGGGACTAGCGGTTCCTACAATGAGCAGTTCTTC
CARGTSGSYNEQFF
>TRBV7-8|.|TRBJ2-6|TRBD1
TGTGCCAGCAGCCTGGACAGGGGGGTCTCTGGGGCCAACGTCCTGACTTTC
CASSLDRGVSGANVLTF
>TRBV6-5|.|TRBJ1-4|.
TGTGCCAGCAGGGTTACAGGTGCAACTAATGAAAAACTGTTTTTT
CASRVTGATNEKLFF
>TRBV30|.|TRBJ1-2|TRBD1
TGTGCCTGGAGTAGGGGACAGAACTATGGCTACACCTTC
CAWSRGQNYGYTF
>TRBV6-5|.|TRBJ2-7|.
TGTGCCAGCAGTTACGAGGAGAGCTCCTACGAGCAGTACTTC
CASSYEESSYEQYF
>TRBV7-9|.|TRBJ2-3|.
TGTGCCAGCAGCCAACTAGGGATAGCAGATACGCAGTATTTT
CASSQLGIADTQYF
>TRBV25-1|few|TRBJ1-5|.
TGTGCCAGCACCCCGGGACAGCCCCAGCATTTT
CASTPGQPQHF
>TRBV10-2|.|TRBJ2-7|TRBD1
TGCGCCAGCAGTGAACCGGGACAGGGGACCTACGAGCAGTACTTC
CASSEPGQGTYEQYF
>TRBV19|.|TRBJ2-2|.
TGTGCCAGTAGTGAAACCGGGGGAAACACCGGGGAGCTGTTTTTT
CASSETGGNTGELFF
>TRBV7-3|.|TRBJ1-3|.
TGTGCCAGCAGCTTAGGCAGCTCTGGAAACACCATATATTTT
CASSLGSSGNTIYF
>TRBV19|few|TRBJ2-7|.
TGTGCCAGTAAAGATTTTTCAGGTAGCGAGCAGTACTTC
CASKDFSGSEQYF
>TRBV2|.|TRBJ2-1|TRBD2
TGTGCCAGCAGTCCGAGCCGACTAGCGGGGGACAATGAGCAGTTCTTC
CASSPSRLAGDNEQFF
>TRBV19|.|TRBJ2-3|TRBD2
TGTGCCAGTAGGACTAGCGGCACAGATACGCAGTATTTT
CASRTSGTDTQYF
>TRBV15|.|TRBJ1-1|TRBD1
TGTGCCACGACAGGGAATCGGGGGATAAACACTGAAGCTTTCTTT
CATTGNRGINTEAFF
>TRBV6-5|.|TRBJ1-1|.
TGTGCCAGCAGCCTACAGGGTAGACCTGAAGCTTTCTTT
CASSLQGRPEAFF
>TRBV28|once|TRBJ2-1|TRBD1
TGTGCCAGCAGTTTAACAGGACAGGGGGCCTACAATGAGCAGTTCTTC
CASSLTGQGAYNEQFF
>TRBV4-3|.|TRBJ2-5|TRBD1
TGCGCCAGCAGCCAAGAGTCAGGACAGGAAGAGACCCAGTACTTC
CASSQESGQEETQYF
>TRBV12-3/TRBV12-4|.|TRBJ2-3|.
TGTGCCAGCAGTTGGAGGATCACAGATACGCAGTATTTT
CASSWRITDTQYF
>TRBV6-6|few|TRBJ1-6|.
TGTGCCAGCAGTCTGGACAGTTTAAATTCACCCCTCCACTTT
CASSLDSLNSPLHF
>TRBV30|.|TRBJ2-3|.
TGTGCCTGGAGTACGGGGGGCACAGATACGCAGTATTTT
CAWSTGGTDTQYF
>TRBV6-5|.|TRBJ2-2|.
TGTGCCAGCAGGACCGGGACTTTTACCGGGGAGCTGTTTTTT
CASRTGTFTGELFF
>TRBV5-1|.|TRBJ2-1|TRBD2
TGCGCCAGCAGCCTTCTAGCGGGGGAGGGGGATGAGCAGTTCTTC
CASSLLAGEGDEQFF
>TRBV6-1|.|TRBJ1-1|.
TGTGCCAGCAGTGAAGGAGGGGGGGACACTGAAGCTTTCTTT
CASSEGGGDTEAFF
>TRBV9|.|TRBJ1-2|.
TGTGCCAGCAGGACGGATGGGGGGGGCACCTATGGCTACACCTTC
CASRTDGGGTYGYTF
>TRBV5-1|.|TRBJ1-6|.
TGCGCCAGCAGCTTGGGTTCAGGGGCTCTCGATAATTCACCCCTCCACTTT
CASSLGSGALDNSPLHF
>TRBV9|.|TRBJ1-2|TRBD1
TGTGCCAGCAGCGTCGACGAGGGGACAGTCTATGGCTACACCTTC
CASSVDEGTVYGYTF
>TRBV19|once|TRBJ2-7|.
TGTGCCAGTAGTACAGGGCCCTACGAGCAGTACTTC
CASSTGPYEQYF
>TRBV6-5|.|TRBJ1-1|.
TGTGCCAGCAGCCCAAGCGGGCCAGGGGAAGCTTTCTTT
CASSPSGPGEAFF
>TRBV5-1|.|TRBJ2-7|TRBD1
TGCGCCAGCAGCTTAATGGACAGGGGTTACGAGCAGTACTTC
CASSLMDRGYEQYF
>TRBV7-3|.|TRBJ2-1|.
TGTGCCAGCAGCTTTTCCGGAGATTACAATGAGCAGTTCTTC
CASSFSGDYNEQFF
>TRBV6-2/TRBV6-3|.|TRBJ2-7|TRBD1
TGTGCCAGCAGTCTCCGGGACAGGGCCTACTACGAGCAGTACTTC
CASSLRDRAYYEQYF